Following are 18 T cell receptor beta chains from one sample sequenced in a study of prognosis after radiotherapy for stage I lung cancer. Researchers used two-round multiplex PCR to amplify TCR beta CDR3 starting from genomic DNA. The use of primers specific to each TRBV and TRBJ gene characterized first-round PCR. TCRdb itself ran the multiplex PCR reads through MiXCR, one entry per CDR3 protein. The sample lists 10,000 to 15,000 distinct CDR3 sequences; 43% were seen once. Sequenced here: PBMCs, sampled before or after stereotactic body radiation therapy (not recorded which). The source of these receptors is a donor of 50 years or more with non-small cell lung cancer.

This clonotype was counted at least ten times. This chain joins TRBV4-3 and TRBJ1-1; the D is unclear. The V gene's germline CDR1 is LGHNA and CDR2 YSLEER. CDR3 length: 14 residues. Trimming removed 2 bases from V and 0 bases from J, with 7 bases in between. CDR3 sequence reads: CASSQYPLNTEAFF. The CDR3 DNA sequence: TGCGCCAGCAGCCAATACCCTCTGAACACTGAAGCTTTCTTT.

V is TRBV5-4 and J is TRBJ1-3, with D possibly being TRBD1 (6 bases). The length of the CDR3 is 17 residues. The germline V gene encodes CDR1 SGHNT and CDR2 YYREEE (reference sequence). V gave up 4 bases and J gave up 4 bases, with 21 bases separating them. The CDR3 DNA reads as TGTGCCAGCAGCCCATTGGGGGGGGGCGCTGGAGGAAACACCATATATTTT. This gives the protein CASSPLGGGAGGNTIYF. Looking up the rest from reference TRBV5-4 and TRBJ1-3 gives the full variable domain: ETGVTQSPTHLIKTRGQQVTLRCSSQSGHNTVSWYQQALGQGPQFIFQYYREEENGRGNFPPRFSGLQFPNYSSELNVNALELDDSALYLCASSPLGGGAGGNTIYFGEGSWLTVV.

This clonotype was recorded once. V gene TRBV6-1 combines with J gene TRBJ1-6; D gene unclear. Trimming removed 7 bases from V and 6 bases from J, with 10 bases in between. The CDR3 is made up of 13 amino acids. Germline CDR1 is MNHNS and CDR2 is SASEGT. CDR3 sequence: CASTAFINSPLHF. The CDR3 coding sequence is TGTGCCAGCACTGCTTTTATTAATTCACCCCTCCACTTT.

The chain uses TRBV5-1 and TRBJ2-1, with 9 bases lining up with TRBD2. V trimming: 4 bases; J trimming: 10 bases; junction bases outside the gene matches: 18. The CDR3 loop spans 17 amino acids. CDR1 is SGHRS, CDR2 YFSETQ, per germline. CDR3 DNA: TGCGCCAGCAGCCCGCCGGGACTAGCAGGAGGGTCGGCGGAGCAGTTCTTC. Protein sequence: CASSPPGLAGGSAEQFF.

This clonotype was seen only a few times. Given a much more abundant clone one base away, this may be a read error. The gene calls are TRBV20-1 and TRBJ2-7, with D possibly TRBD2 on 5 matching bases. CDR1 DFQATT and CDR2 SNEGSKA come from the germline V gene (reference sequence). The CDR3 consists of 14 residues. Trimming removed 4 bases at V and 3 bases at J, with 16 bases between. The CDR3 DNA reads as TGCAGTGCTATAGACCGACGGAGGCACTACGAGCAGTACTTC. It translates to CSAIDRRRHYEQYF.

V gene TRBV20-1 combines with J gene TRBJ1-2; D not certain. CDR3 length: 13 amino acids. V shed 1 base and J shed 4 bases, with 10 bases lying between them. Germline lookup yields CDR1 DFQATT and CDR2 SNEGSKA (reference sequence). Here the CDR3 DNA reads TGCAGTGCTAGAGTGAGTGGGTTCTATGGCTACACCTTC. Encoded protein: CSARVSGFYGYTF.

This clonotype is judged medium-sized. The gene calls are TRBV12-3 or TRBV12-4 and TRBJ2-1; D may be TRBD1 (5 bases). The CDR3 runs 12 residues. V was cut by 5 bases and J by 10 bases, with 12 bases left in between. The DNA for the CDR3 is TGTGCCAGCAGTATCTGGGGCAACGAGCAGTTCTTC. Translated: CASSIWGNEQFF.

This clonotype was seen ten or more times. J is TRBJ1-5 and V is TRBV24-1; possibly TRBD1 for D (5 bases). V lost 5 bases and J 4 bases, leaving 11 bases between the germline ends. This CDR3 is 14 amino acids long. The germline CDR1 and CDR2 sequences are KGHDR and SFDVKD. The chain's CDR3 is CATSGTLKNQPQHF. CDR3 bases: TGTGCCACCAGTGGGACACTGAAGAATCAGCCCCAGCATTTT.

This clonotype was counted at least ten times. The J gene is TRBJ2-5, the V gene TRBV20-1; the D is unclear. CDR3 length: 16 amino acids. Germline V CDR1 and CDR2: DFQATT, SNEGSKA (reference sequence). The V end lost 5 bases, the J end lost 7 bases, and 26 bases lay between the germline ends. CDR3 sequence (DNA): TGCAGTGCTGCGAAATCCCAGACCATTTCTGGTGGGACCCAGTACTTC. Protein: CSAAKSQTISGGTQYF.

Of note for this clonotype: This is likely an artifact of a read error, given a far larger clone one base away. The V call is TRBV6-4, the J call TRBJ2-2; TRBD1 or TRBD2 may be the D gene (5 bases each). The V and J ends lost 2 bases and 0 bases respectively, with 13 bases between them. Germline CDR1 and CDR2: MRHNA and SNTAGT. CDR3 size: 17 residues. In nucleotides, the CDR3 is TGTGCCAGCAGTGACCTACTAGGGGACGCGAACACCGGGGAGCTGTTTTTT. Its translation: CASSDLLGDANTGELFF.

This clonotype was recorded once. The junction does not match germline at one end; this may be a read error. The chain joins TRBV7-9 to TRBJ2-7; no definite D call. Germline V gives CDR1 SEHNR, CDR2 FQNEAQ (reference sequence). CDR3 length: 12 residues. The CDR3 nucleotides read TGTGCCAGCATCTTAGGCAGCTATGAGCAGTACTTC. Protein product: CASILGSYEQYF.

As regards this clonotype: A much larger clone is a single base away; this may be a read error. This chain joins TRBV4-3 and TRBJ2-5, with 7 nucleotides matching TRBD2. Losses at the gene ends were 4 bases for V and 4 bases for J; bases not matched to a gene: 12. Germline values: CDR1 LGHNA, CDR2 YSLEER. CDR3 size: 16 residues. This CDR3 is CASSPCRQRGRETQYF. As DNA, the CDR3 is TGCGCCAGCAGCCCTTGTCGGCAGCGGGGCCGAGAGACCCAGTACTTC.

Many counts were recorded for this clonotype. As DNA, the CDR3 is TGTGCCAGCAGAAACCCTCCCGGGGGACTGAAGAATGAGCAGTTCTTC. Encoded protein: CASRNPPGGLKNEQFF. J is TRBJ2-1 and V is TRBV6-2 or TRBV6-3, with D tentatively TRBD2 (6 bases). Per the germline V gene, CDR1 is MNHEY and CDR2 is SVGEGT. This CDR3 is built from 16 residues. V lost 6 bases, J lost 7 bases, and 22 bases lay in between.

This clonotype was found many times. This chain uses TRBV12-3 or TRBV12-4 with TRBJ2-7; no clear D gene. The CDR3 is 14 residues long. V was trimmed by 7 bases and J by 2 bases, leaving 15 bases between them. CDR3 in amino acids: CASTSWGDTYEQYF. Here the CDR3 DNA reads TGTGCCAGCACTTCTTGGGGTGACACCTACGAGCAGTACTTC.

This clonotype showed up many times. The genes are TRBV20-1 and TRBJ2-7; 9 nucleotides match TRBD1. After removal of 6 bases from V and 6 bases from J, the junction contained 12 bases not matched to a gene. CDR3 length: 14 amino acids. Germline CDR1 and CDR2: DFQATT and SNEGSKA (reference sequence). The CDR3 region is CSANGPDRGGEQYF. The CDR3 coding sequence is TGCAGTGCAAACGGGCCTGACAGGGGGGGCGAGCAGTACTTC.

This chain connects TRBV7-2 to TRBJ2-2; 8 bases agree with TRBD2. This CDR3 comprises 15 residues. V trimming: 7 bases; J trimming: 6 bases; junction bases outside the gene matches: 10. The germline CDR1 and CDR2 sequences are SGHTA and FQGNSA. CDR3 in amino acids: CASTLGGGLAGELFF. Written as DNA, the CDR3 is TGTGCCAGCACCCTCGGGGGGGGATTAGCCGGGGAGCTGTTTTTT.

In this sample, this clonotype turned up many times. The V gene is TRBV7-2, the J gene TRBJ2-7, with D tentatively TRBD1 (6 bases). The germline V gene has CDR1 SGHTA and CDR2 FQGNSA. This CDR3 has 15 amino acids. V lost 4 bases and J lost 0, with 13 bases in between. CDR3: CASSSRTVLSYEQYF. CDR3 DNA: TGTGCCAGCAGCTCCAGGACAGTTCTCTCCTACGAGCAGTACTTC.

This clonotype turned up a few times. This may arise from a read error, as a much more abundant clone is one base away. The CDR3 DNA sequence: TGCGCCAGCAGCCCGGGACAGAGGGGGGCTGAAGCTTTCTTT. Translation: CASSPGQRGAEAFF. V usage is TRBV5-1 and J usage is TRBJ1-1; 7 nucleotides line up with TRBD1. The CDR3 length is 14 residues. The germline CDR1 and CDR2 sequences are SGHRS and YFSETQ. The junction had 9 bases not matched to a gene; V was cut back by 4 bases and J by 6 bases.